One T cell receptor beta chain is described in this entry. Its antigen is still unknown. With UMI labels, 5' RACE was used to prepare the TRB cDNA libraries. TCRdb reprocessed the 5' RACE reads and keeps a single row for each CDR3 protein, giving no DNA. The sample has some 47,000 distinct CDR3 sequences. This sample is part of a study of CXCR3-negative and CXCR3-positive naive CD8 T cells. Overall study context: Sequencing gave about 140 million TRB reads overall, about 1.5 +/- 0.3 million per library. Study results and caveats: For naive cells, CXCR3-negative and CXCR3-positive subsets had similar TRBV-TRBJ usage; for memory cells, usage differed. When CXCR3-positive naive cells were set against CXCR3-negative naive cells, the former had more hydrophobic TRB CDR3s. Sequencing showed both naive subsets with comparably high diversity, and memory CD8+ cells much lower.

The naive CD8+ gate required CD45RO-CCR7+CD27+CD95- phenotype. Sequenced: naive CXCR3+ CD8+ T cells from blood. Sample subset: CD45RO-CCR7+CD27+CD95- naive CD8+ T cells expressing CXCR3 (TNR3+). This clonotype originated in a human donor in good health. Some clones in this sample may be carry-over from other donors' samples.

This chain's CDR3 is CASSETALNYEQYF. The rearrangement links TRBV5-1 to TRBJ2-7; TCRdb's assignment of TRBD1 cannot be checked, as there is no DNA. From germline, CDR1 is SGHRS and CDR2 YFSETQ. This CDR3 spans 14 amino acids.